The clone carrying this T cell receptor (beta chain) was detected many times. The antigen is undetermined. Quantitative 5'-RACE with molecular barcodes was used to make the TCR beta libraries. A single record per CDR3 protein comes from TCRdb applying MiXCR to the 5' RACE reads. The sample has about 35,000 distinct CDR3 sequences; 9% to 12% are singletons. These data are taken from a study of CD8 T cells in ankylosing spondylitis. Study-level findings and limits: Significant enrichment of disease-linked clones was reportedly seen in matched ankylosing spondylitis synovial fluid. A TCR beta motif made of 7 to 9 highly homologous variants seemed typical of ankylosing spondylitis blood. Reactive arthritis synovial fluid and blood previously showed some of these motif variants.

This CDR3 is 15 amino acids long. Germline V lookup: CDR1 MGHDK, CDR2 SYGVNS. J lost 8 bases, V lost 0 bases, and 6 bases had no gene match. The sequencing sample was made of blood, either unsorted or a sorted T cell fraction (not recorded which). The genes are TRBV25-1 and TRBJ2-1; TRBD1 aligns across 8 bases. The TCR sequence derives from a male donor with ankylosing spondylitis or in good health (not recorded which). CDR3 protein: CASSEYYRGSDEQFF. CDR3 bases: TGTGCCAGCAGTGAATATTACAGGGGGAGCGATGAGCAGTTCTTC.